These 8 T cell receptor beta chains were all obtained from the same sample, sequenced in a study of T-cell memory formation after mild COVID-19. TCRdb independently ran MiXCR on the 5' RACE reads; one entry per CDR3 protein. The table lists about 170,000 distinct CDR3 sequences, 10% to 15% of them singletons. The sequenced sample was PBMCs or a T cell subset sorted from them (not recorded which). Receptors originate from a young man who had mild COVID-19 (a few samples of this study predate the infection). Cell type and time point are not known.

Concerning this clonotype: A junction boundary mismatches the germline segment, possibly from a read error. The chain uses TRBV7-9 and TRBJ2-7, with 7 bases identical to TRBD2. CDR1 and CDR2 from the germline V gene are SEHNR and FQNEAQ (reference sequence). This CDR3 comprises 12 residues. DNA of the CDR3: TGTGCCAGCAGCTTATCGGGGGGTGAGGTGGACTTC. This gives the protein CASSLSGGEVDF. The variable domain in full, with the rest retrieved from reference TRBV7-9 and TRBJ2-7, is DTGVSQNPRHKITKRGQNVTFRCDPISEHNRLYWYRQTLGQGPEFLTYFQNEAQLEKSRLLSDRFSAERPKGSFSTLEIQRTEQGDSAMYLCASSLSGGEVDFGPGTRLTVT.

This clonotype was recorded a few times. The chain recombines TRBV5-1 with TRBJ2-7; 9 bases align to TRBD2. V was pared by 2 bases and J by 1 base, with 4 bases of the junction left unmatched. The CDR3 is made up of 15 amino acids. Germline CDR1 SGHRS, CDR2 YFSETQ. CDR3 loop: CASSLFSGGSYEQYF. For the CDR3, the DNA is TGCGCCAGCAGCTTATTTAGCGGGGGATCCTACGAGCAGTACTTC.

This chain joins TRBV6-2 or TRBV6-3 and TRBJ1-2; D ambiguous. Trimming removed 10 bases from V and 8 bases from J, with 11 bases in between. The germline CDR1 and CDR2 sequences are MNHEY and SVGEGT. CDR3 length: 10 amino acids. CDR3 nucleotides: TGTGCCACCCGATCGGGGGGCTACACCTTC. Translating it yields CATRSGGYTF.

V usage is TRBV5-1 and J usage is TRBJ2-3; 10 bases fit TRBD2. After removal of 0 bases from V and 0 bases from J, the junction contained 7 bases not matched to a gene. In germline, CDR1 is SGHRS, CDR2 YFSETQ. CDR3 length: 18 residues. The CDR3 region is CASSLGLAGASSTDTQYF. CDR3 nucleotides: TGCGCCAGCAGCTTGGGTCTAGCGGGGGCTTCTAGCACAGATACGCAGTATTTT.

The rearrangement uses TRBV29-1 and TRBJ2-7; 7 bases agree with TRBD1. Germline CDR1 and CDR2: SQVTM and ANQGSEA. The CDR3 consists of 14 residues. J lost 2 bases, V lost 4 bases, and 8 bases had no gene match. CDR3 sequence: CSVAPRTGTYEQYF. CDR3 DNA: TGCAGCGTTGCACCCCGGACAGGCACCTACGAGCAGTACTTC.

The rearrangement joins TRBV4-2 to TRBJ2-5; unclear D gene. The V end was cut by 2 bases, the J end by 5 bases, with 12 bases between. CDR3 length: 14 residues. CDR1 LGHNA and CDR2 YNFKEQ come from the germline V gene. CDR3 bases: TGTGCCAGCAGCCAACGGACCGAGAGGGAGACCCAGTACTTC. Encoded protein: CASSQRTERETQYF.

CDR3 bases: TGCGCCAGCAGCTCGACCTACAGGGGGCGATCCTCTGAAGCTTTCTTT. Translated: CASSSTYRGRSSEAFF. V and J are TRBV5-1 and TRBJ1-1, with 9 bases that match TRBD1. The CDR3 totals 16 residues. Per the germline V gene, CDR1 is SGHRS and CDR2 is YFSETQ. V was clipped by 3 bases and J by 6 bases; unmatched bases: 12.

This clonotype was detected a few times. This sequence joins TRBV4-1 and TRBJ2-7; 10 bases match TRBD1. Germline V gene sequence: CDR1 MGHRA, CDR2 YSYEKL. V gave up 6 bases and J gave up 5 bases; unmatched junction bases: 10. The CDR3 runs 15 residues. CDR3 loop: CASRSTGQGFDEQYF. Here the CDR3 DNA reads TGCGCCAGCAGGTCCACGGGACAGGGGTTCGACGAGCAGTACTTC.